These 13 T cell receptor beta chains share one sample of origin, sequenced in a study of blood T cell repertoires in COVID-19. Profiling relied on immunoSEQ multiplex PCR, and the TCRdb table lists in-frame clones only, not all of them. The table includes more than 200,000 clones, around 86% detected once. The sequenced sample was peripheral blood. These receptor sequences come from a man aged 50 to 60 with COVID-19, enrolled during active disease.

The genes are TRBV7-9 and TRBJ1-5; no firm D call. The CDR3 runs to 14 residues. The V gene lost 5 bases and the J gene lost 7 bases, with 15 bases spanning the gap. Germline loops: CDR1 SEHNR, CDR2 FQNEAQ (reference sequence). DNA of the CDR3: TGTGCCAGCAGCAAGGAGAGGGAGGGACAGCCCCAGCATTTT. It translates to CASSKEREGQPQHF.

This chain uses TRBV7-6 with TRBJ2-4; a weak D match, TRBD1 (6 bases). The V gene's germline CDR1 is SGHVS and CDR2 FNYEAQ. V was cut by 1 base and J by 10 bases, with 14 bases left in between. The CDR3 runs to 14 residues. In DNA, the CDR3 is TGTGCCAGCAGCTTAGAGAATGATGGGACAATTCAGTACTTC. Amino acid sequence: CASSLENDGTIQYF.

This clone showed up just once. V gene TRBV24-1 combines with J gene TRBJ1-5, with 7 bases matching TRBD1. V lost 4 bases to trimming and J lost 11 bases; unmatched junction nucleotides: 4. The CDR3 extends over 12 amino acids. Germline V CDR1 and CDR2: KGHDR, SFDVKD. The CDR3 DNA follows: TGTGCCACCAGTGAAAAGACAGGGTCCCAGCATTTT. This codes for CATSEKTGSQHF.

The chain is built from TRBV5-1 and TRBJ2-7, with TRBD2 identical over 9 bases. With 2 bases clipped from V and 4 bases from J, the junction kept 7 bases outside the gene matches. Germline lookup yields CDR1 SGHRS and CDR2 YFSETQ. The CDR3 contains 15 residues. DNA of the CDR3: TGCGCCAGCAGCTTCGGACTAGCGATGGGGTACGAGCAGTACTTC. Encoded protein: CASSFGLAMGYEQYF.

This chain uses TRBV5-4 with TRBJ2-3; 8 bases line up with TRBD1. Germline V gene sequence: CDR1 SGHNT, CDR2 YYREEE (reference sequence). J lost 0 bases, V lost 3 bases, and 6 bases had no gene match. The CDR3 totals 16 residues. CDR3 sequence (DNA): TGTGCCAGCAGCTCGCCGGGACAGGCCAGCACAGATACGCAGTATTTT. It specifies CASSSPGQASTDTQYF.

This rearrangement joins TRBV2 to TRBJ1-1; D perhaps matches TRBD1 (6 bases). Trimming took off 3 bases at V and 6 bases at J, with 8 bases between the two ends. The length of the CDR3 is 12 residues. CDR1 is SNHLY and CDR2 is FYNNEI in the germline V gene. The CDR3 coding sequence is TGTGCCAGCAGTGACAGGGGACCTGAAGCTTTCTTT. It translates to CASSDRGPEAFF.

The rearrangement links TRBV19 to TRBJ1-1; D gene uncertain. Trimming pared 6 bases from V and 5 bases from J, leaving 10 bases between. CDR3 length equals 12 residues. Germline loops: CDR1 LNHDA, CDR2 SQIVND (reference sequence). CDR3 bases: TGTGCCAGTAGGGCCGGAGGTACTGAAGCTTTCTTT. Translated: CASRAGGTEAFF.

This clone turned up a few times. The rearrangement uses TRBV2 and TRBJ2-7; 7 bases fit TRBD1. The CDR3 spans 16 residues. In germline, CDR1 is SNHLY, CDR2 FYNNEI. V trimming: 3 bases; J trimming: 1 base; junction bases outside the gene matches: 9. CDR3 in amino acids: CASSDAGTVVSYEQYF. For the CDR3, the DNA is TGTGCCAGCAGTGATGCCGGGACAGTCGTATCCTACGAGCAGTACTTC.

The CDR3 region is CATGRATGELFF. In DNA, the CDR3 is TGTGCCACCGGGCGGGCCACCGGGGAGCTGTTTTTT. The chain combines TRBV24-1 with TRBJ2-2; TRBD2 is a possible D gene (5 bases). The CDR3 is made up of 12 amino acids. Germline V gene lookup returns CDR1 KGHDR and CDR2 SFDVKD. Trimming shortened V by 9 bases and J by 4 bases, and 8 bases separated the two germline ends.

This rearrangement joins TRBV6-5 to TRBJ1-5; 12 bases match TRBD1. J was trimmed by 5 bases and V by 6 bases; bases with no gene match: 2. CDR1 and CDR2 from the germline V gene are MNHEY and SVGAGI. This CDR3 is 14 amino acids long. The CDR3 protein is CASRGQGAHQPQHF. The CDR3, as DNA: TGTGCCAGCAGGGGACAGGGGGCGCATCAGCCCCAGCATTTT.

This chain uses TRBV28 with TRBJ2-1; D might be TRBD2 (6 bases). Germline V CDR1 and CDR2: MDHEN, SYDVKM. V was pared by 3 bases and J by 9 bases, with 15 bases between. CDR3 length: 14 residues. The CDR3 DNA sequence: TGTGCCAGCAGTTTCTTGGCTACCGGGGGTGAGCAGTTCTTC. Translated, it gives CASSFLATGGEQFF.

The rearrangement uses TRBV21-1 and TRBJ1-5. TRBV21-1 is shown as a pseudogene. This CDR3 spans 15 amino acids. CDR3 coding DNA: TGTGCCAGCAGCCCTCGTGCTACCCCAAATCAGCCCCAGCATTTT. This gives the protein CASSPRATPNQPQHF.

The chain links TRBV27 to TRBJ1-1, with D hard to call. The CDR3 is 13 amino acids. V dropped 10 bases and J dropped 1 base, with 13 bases sitting between them. The germline CDR1 and CDR2 sequences are MNHEY and SMNVEV (reference sequence). CDR3 bases: TGTGCCACCTCTCGTGAACAGAACACTGAAGCTTTCTTT. This gives the protein CATSREQNTEAFF.